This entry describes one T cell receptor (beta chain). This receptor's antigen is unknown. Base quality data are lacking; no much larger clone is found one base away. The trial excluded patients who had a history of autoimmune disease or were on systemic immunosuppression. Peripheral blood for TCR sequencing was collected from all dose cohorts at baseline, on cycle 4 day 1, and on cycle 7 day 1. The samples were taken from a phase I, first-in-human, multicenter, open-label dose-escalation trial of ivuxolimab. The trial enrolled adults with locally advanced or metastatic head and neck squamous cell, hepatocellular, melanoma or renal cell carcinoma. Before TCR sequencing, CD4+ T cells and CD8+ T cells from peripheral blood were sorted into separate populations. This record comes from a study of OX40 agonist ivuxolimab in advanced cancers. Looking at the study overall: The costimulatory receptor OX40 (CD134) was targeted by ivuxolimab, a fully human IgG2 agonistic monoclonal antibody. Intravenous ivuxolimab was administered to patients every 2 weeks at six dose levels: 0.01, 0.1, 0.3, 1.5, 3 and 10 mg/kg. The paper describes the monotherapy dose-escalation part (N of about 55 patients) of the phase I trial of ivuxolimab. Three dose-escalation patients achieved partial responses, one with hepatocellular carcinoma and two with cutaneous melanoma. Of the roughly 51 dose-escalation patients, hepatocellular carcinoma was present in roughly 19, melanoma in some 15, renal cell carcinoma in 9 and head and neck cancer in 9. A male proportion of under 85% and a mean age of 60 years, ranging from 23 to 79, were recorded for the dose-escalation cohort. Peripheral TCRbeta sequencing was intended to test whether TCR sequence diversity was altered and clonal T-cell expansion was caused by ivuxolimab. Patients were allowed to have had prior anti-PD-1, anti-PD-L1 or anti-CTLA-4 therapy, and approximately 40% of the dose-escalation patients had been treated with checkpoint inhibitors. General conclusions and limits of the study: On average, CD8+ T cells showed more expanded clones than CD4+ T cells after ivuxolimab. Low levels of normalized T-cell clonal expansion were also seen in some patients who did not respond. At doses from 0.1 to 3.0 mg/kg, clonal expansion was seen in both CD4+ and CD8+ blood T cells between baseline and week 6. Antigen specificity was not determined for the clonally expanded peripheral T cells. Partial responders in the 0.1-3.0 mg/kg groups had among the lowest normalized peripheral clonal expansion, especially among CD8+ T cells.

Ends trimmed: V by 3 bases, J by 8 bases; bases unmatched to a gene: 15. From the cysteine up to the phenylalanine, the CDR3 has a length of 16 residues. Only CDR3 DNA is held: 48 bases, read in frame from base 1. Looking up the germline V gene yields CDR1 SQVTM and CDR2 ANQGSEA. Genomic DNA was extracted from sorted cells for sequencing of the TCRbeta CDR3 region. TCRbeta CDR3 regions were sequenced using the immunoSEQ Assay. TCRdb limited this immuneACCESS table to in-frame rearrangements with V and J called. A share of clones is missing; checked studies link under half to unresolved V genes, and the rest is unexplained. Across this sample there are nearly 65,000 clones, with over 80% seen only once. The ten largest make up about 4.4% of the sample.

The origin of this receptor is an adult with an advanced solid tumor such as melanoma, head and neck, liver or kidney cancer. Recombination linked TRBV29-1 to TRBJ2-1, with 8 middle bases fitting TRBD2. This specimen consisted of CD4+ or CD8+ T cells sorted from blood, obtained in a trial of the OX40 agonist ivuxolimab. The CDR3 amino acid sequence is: CSVEVPSGSVRHEQFF. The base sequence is TGCAGCGTTGAGGTTCCCAGCGGGAGCGTGAGGCATGAGCAGTTCTTC.